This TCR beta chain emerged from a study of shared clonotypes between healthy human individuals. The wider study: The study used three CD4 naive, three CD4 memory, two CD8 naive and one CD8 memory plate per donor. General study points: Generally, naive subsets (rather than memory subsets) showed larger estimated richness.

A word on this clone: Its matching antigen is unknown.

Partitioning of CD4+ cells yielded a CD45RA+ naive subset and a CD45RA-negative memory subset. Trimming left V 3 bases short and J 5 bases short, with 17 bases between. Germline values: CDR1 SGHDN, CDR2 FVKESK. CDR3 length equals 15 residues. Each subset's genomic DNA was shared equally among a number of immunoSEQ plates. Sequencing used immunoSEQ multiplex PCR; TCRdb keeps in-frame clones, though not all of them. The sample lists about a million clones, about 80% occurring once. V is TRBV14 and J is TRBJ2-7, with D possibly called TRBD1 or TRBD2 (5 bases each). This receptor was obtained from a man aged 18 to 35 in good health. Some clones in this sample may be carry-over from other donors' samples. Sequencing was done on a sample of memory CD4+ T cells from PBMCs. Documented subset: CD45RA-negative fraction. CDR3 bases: TGTGCCAGCAGCCAGGCGAGGGGCAGGGCCCACGAGCAGTACTTC. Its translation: CASSQARGRAHEQYF.